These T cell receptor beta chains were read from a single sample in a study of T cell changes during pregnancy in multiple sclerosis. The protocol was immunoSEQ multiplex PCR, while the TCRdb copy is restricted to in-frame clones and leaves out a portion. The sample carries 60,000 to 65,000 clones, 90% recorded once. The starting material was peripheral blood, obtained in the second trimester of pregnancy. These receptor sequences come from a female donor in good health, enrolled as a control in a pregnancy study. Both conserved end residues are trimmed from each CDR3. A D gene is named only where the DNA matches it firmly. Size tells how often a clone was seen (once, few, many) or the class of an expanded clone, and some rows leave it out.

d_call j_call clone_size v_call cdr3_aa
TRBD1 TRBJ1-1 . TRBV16 ASSLPGGFVRAF
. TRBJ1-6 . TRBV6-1 ASSEGSNSPLH
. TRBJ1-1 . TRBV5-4 ASSWGRDALNTEAF
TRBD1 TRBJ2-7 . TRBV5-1 ASSHLRTGRDEQY
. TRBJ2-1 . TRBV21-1 ASSKVDSTRKYNEQF
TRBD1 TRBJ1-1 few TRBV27 ASSRSGTANTEAF
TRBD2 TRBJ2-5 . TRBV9 ASTSTLAGGETQY
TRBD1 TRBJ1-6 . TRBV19 ASRLDRANNSPLH
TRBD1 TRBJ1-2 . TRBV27 ASSLTTGSYGYT
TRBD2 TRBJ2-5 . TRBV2 ASGLAGQETQY
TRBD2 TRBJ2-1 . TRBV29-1 SALSGSSYNEQF
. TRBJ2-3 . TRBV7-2 ASGQPGSDTQY
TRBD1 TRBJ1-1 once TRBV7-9 ASSSDRGHLNTEAF
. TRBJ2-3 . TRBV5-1 ASSLAAGRTDTQY
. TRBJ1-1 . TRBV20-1 SAEGNTEAF
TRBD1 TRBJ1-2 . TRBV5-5 ASSAGQSIYGYT
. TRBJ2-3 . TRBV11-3 ASSSIGGTQY
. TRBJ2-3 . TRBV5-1 ASSSRGNQFTDTQY
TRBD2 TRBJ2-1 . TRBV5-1 ASSGGLAGGPGEQF
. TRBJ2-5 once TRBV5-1 ASSLGTVNGETQY
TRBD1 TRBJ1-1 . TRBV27 ASGTGRYTEAF
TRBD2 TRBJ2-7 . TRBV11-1 ASSLSRTSGGSSYEQY
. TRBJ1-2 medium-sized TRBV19 ASSIRFRPNYGYT
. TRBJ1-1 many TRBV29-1 SVAGTATEAF
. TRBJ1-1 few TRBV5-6 ASSGDPNTEAF
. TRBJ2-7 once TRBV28 ASRETGPYEQY
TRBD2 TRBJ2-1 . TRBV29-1 SVEPAGVINEQF
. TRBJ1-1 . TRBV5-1 ASSERQALSTEAF
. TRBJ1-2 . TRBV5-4 ASSLGGGRGYT
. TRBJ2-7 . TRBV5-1 ASSRGYGYEQY
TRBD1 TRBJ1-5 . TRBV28 ASSFSGQGESQPQH
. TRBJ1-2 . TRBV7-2 ASSPSTGLYGYT
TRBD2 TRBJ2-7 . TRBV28 ASSFSSGSIHEQY
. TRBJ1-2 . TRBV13 ASSSRLGYT
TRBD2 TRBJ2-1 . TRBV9 ASSGRLAGGNYNEQF
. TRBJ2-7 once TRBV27 ASSLGGNNYEQY
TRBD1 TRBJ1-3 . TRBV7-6 ASSQGVSGNTIY
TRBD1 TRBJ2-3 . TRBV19 ASTLGQRVADTQY
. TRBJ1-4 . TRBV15 ATSLHSSTNEKLF